This entry is about one T cell receptor (beta chain). This CDR3 region has 14 residues. The germline gives CDR1 WNHNN, CDR2 SYGVQD (reference sequence). Trimming left V 4 bases short and J 3 bases short, with 11 bases between. This record belongs to a study of blood T cell repertoires in COVID-19. In the authors' workflow: Scientists estimated how many nucleated cells there were by amplifying reference gene primers. The method was immunoSEQ multiplex PCR; TCRdb's version includes in-frame clones alone and lacks a portion of them. V and J calls and clone size are copied from that table; D and trimming were computed from the DNA. Of around 70,000 clones listed, less than 95% are singletons.

Material for sequencing was peripheral blood. The chain uses TRBV10-1 and TRBJ2-3; D call uncertain. This sequence originates from an older woman with active COVID-19. CDR3 loop: CASSGGVRTDTQYF. The CDR3 bases are TGCGCCAGCAGTGGTGGAGTGAGGACAGATACGCAGTATTTT.